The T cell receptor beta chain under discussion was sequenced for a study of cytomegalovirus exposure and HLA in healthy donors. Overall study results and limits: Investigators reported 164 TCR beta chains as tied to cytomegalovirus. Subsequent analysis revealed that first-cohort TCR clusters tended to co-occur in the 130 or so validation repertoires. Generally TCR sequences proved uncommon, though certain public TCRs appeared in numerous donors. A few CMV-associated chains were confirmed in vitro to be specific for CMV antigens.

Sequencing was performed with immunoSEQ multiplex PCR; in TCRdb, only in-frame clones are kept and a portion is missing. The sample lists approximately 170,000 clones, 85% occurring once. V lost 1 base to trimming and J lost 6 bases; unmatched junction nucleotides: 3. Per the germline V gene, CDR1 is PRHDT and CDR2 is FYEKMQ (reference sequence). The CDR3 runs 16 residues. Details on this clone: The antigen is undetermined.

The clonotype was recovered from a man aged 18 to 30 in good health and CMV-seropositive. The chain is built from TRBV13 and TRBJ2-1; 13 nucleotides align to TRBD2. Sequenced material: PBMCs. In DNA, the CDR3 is TGTGCCAGCAGCTTAGAGGGGACTAGCGGGACCAATGAGCAGTTCTTC. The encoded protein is CASSLEGTSGTNEQFF.